Below are 10 T cell receptor beta chains sequenced from a single sample in a study of blood T cells in healthy people across ages. Combining a sample-barcoded 5' primer with a J-beta primer mix, a second PCR ran for roughly 7 to 11 cycles. In TCRdb, the 5' RACE reads were re-called with MiXCR into one record per CDR3 protein. The repertoire consists of 1.8 million or so distinct CDR3 sequences, with about 39% occurring once and the leading ten covering around 23%. Sequencing was performed on blood. The receptor source for this set is a human donor in good health.

This clonotype was seen ten or more times. The J gene is TRBJ2-3, the V gene TRBV9; the D is unclear. The CDR3 runs 13 residues. CDR1 is SGDLS and CDR2 is YYNGEE in the germline V gene. Trimming stripped 0 bases from V and 3 bases from J, with 5 bases between. Written as DNA, the CDR3 is TGTGCCAGCAGCGTAGTAACGACAGATACGCAGTATTTT. Translating gives CASSVVTTDTQYF. Filled out from reference TRBV9 and TRBJ2-3, the complete variable domain reads DSGVTQTPKHLITATGQRVTLRCSPRSGDLSVYWYQQSLDQGLQFLIQYYNGEERAKGNILERFSAQQFPDLHSELNLSSLELGDSALYFCASSVVTTDTQYFGPGTRLTVL.

The V call is TRBV2, the J call TRBJ2-1; D is unresolved. Germline-derived CDR1 and CDR2 are SNHLY and FYNNEI. Trimming removed 6 bases at V and 4 bases at J, with 16 bases between. The CDR3 is 15 amino acids. The CDR3 loop reads CASRPSGTPYNEQFF. Written as DNA, the CDR3 is TGTGCCAGCAGACCGTCGGGCACCCCTTACAATGAGCAGTTCTTC.

With regard to this clonotype: The junction differs from germline at one of its ends, possibly a read error. The CDR3 reads CAIRPSVDEGEIQYF. CDR3 nucleotide sequence: TGTGCCATCAGACCCTCGGTCGACGAAGGGGAGATCCAGTACTTC. The V gene is TRBV10-3, the J gene TRBJ2-5; either TRBD1 or TRBD2 may supply D (5 bases each). Germline values: CDR1 ENHRY, CDR2 SYGVKD. The CDR3 totals 15 residues.

This clonotype showed up just a few times. The J gene is TRBJ1-2, the V gene TRBV6-2 or TRBV6-3, with no clear D. CDR3 length: 13 amino acids. Germline V gene data show CDR1 as MNHEY and CDR2 as SVGEGT. V gave up 8 bases and J gave up 8 bases, with 18 bases separating them. In DNA form, the CDR3 reads TGTGCCAGCTCCCACCAGCCTATCTTGGGCTACACCTTC. It specifies CASSHQPILGYTF.

The genes are TRBV30 and TRBJ1-2, with 7 bases that match TRBD1. Germline loops: CDR1 GTSNPN, CDR2 SVGIG (reference sequence). CDR3 size: 12 residues. J gave up 7 bases and V 3 bases, and 5 bases lay outside the gene matches. The CDR3 DNA sequence: TGTGCCTGGAGAGACAGGGTTAGTGGCTACACCTTC. Residues: CAWRDRVSGYTF. Full variable domain (outside the CDR3, taken from reference TRBV30 and TRBJ1-2): SQTIHQWPATLVQPVGSPLSLECTVEGTSNPNLYWYRQAAGRGLQLLFYSVGIGQISSEVPQNLSASRPQDRQFILSSKKLLLSDSGFYLCAWRDRVSGYTFGSGTRLTVV.

This clonotype was seen only once. This chain links TRBV6-6 with TRBJ2-2; 7 positions agree with TRBD2. Germline V gene lookup returns CDR1 MNHNY and CDR2 SVGAGI (reference sequence). This CDR3 spans 15 amino acids. Trimming at V came to 6 bases and at J to 5 bases, leaving 9 bases not matched to a gene. The CDR3 region has the DNA TGTGCCAGCAGCCCCAGCGGGGCCGGGACCGGGGAGCTGTTTTTT. It is translated as CASSPSGAGTGELFF.

The chain carries TRBV12-3 or TRBV12-4 and TRBJ2-3; either TRBD1 or TRBD2 may fit D (5 bases each). The CDR3 spans 15 residues. The germline V and J ends were trimmed by 5 bases and 3 bases, with 15 bases remaining between them. CDR3 residues: CASSSTQEGTDTQYF. In DNA, the CDR3 is TGTGCCAGCAGTAGTACACAAGAGGGGACAGATACGCAGTATTTT.

This clonotype was seen a handful of times. V gene TRBV7-2 combines with J gene TRBJ2-5; no clear D gene. Per the germline V gene, CDR1 is SGHTA and CDR2 is FQGNSA. V shed 6 bases and J shed 2 bases, with 13 bases lying between them. The CDR3 is made up of 14 amino acids. The DNA for the CDR3 is TGTGCCAGCAGAGTGGACGGAGCTCAAGAGACCCAGTACTTC. As protein: CASRVDGAQETQYF.

The rearrangement joins TRBV12-3 or TRBV12-4 to TRBJ2-3, with D possibly being TRBD2 (6 bases). The CDR3 runs 17 residues. The V end was cut by 3 bases, the J end by 0 bases, with 16 bases between. Here the CDR3 reads CASSFTWGGVSTDTQYF. In nucleotides, the CDR3 is TGTGCCAGCAGTTTTACCTGGGGCGGGGTAAGCACAGATACGCAGTATTTT.

There are many counts of this clonotype. This chain links TRBV29-1 with TRBJ2-3; a possible D gene is TRBD1 (6 bases). Germline CDR1 SQVTM, CDR2 ANQGSEA. Trimming cost V 7 bases and J 2 bases, with 13 bases left between them. The CDR3 runs 13 residues. The CDR3 loop is CSGTGNPTDTQYF. The CDR3 bases are TGCAGCGGTACAGGGAACCCCACAGATACGCAGTATTTT.